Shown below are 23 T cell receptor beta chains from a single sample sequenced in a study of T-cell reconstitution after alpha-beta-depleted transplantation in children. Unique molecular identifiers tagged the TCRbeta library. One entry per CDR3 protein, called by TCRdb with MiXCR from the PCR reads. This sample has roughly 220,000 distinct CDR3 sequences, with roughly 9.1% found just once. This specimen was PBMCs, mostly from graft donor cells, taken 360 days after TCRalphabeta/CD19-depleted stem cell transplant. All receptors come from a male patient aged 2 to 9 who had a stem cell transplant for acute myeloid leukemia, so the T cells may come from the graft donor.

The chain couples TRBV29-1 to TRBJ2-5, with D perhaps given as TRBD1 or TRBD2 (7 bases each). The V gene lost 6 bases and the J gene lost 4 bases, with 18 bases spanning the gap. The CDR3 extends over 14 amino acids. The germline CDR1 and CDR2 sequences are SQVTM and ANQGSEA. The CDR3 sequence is CSVGGQGGRETQYF. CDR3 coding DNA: TGCAGCGTCGGGGGGCAGGGGGGACGAGAGACCCAGTACTTC.

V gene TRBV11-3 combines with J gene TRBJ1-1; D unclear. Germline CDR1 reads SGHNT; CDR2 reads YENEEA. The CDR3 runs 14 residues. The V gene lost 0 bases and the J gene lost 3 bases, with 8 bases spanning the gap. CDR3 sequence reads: CASSLDSIDTEAFF. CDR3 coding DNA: TGTGCCAGCAGCTTAGATTCCATAGACACTGAAGCTTTCTTT.

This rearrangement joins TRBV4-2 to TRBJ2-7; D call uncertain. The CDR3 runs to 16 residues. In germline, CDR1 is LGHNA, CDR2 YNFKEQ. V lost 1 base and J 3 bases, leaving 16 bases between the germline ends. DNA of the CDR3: TGTGCCAGCAGCCAAGCGACCCCCGTAGCTAGCTACGAGCAGTACTTC. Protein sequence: CASSQATPVASYEQYF.

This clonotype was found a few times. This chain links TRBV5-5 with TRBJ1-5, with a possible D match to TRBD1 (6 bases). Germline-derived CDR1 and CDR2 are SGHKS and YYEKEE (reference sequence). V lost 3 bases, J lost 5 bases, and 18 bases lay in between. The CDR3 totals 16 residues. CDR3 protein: CASSWGAGGRDQPQHF. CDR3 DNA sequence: TGTGCCAGCAGCTGGGGGGCTGGAGGGAGAGATCAGCCCCAGCATTTT.

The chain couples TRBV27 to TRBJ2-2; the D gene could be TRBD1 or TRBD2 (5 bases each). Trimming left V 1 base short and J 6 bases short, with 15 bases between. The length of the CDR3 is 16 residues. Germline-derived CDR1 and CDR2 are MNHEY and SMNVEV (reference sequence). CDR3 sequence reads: CASSLLGVLSSGELFF. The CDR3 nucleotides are TGTGCCAGCAGTTTATTGGGGGTTCTTAGCTCCGGGGAGCTGTTTTTT.

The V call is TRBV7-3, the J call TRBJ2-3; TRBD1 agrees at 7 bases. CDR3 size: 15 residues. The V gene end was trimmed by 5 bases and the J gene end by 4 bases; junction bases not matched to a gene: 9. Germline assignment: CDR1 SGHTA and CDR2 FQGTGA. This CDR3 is CASSRQNTGADTQYF. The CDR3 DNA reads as TGTGCCAGCAGCCGACAAAATACAGGGGCAGATACGCAGTATTTT.

This chain's CDR3 is CSARSRLNTGELFF. The CDR3 coding sequence is TGCAGTGCTAGATCGCGGCTAAACACCGGGGAGCTGTTTTTT. The V call is TRBV20-1, the J call TRBJ2-2; unclear D gene. Germline V CDR1 and CDR2: DFQATT, SNEGSKA (reference sequence). Trimming pared 2 bases from V and 2 bases from J, leaving 9 bases between. The CDR3 is made up of 14 amino acids.

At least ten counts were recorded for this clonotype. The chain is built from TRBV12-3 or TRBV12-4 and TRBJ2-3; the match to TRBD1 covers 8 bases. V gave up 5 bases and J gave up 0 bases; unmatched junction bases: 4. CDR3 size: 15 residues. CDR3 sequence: CASSLRGLSTDTQYF. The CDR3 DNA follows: TGTGCCAGCAGTCTCAGGGGGCTTAGCACAGATACGCAGTATTTT.

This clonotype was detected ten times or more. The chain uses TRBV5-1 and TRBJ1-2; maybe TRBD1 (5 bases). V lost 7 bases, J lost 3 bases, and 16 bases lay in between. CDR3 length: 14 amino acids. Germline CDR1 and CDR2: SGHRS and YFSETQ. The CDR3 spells CASRGGVDYYGYTF. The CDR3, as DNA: TGCGCCAGCCGGGGCGGAGTGGACTACTATGGCTACACCTTC.

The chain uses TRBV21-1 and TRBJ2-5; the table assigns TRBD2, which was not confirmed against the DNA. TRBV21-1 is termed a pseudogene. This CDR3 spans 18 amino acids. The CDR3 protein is CASSIPPLRGLAEETQYF. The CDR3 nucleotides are TGTGCCAGCAGCATTCCCCCCCTCCGGGGACTAGCGGAAGAGACCCAGTACTTC.

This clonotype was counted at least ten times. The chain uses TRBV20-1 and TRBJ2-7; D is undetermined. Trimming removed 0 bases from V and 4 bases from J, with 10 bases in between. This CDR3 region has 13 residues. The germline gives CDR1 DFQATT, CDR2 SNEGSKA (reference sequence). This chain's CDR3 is CSARDEPLYEQYF. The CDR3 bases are TGCAGTGCTAGAGATGAACCGCTATACGAGCAGTACTTC.

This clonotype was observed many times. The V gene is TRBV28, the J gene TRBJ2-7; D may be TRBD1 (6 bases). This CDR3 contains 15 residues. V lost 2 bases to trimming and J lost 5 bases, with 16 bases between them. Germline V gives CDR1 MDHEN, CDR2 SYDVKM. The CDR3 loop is CASSLGQGMPHEQYF. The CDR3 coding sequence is TGTGCCAGCAGTTTAGGGCAGGGGATGCCCCACGAGCAGTACTTC. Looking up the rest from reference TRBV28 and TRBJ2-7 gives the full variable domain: DVKVTQSSRYLVKRTGEKVFLECVQDMDHENMFWYRQDPGLGLRLIYFSYDVKMKEKGDIPEGYSVSREKKERFSLILESASTNQTSMYLCASSLGQGMPHEQYFGPGTRLTVT.

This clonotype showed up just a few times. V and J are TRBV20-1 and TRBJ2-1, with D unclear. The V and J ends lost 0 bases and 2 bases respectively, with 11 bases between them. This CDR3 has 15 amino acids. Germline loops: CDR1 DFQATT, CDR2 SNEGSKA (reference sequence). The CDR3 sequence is CSARDEVVAYNEQFF. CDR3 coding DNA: TGCAGTGCTAGAGATGAAGTAGTTGCCTACAATGAGCAGTTCTTC.

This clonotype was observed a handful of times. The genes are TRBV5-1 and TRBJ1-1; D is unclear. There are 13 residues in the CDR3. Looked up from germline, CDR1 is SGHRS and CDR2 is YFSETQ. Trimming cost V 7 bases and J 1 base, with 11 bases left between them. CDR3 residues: CASGFTRNTEAFF. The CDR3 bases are TGCGCCAGCGGGTTTACTAGGAACACTGAAGCTTTCTTT.

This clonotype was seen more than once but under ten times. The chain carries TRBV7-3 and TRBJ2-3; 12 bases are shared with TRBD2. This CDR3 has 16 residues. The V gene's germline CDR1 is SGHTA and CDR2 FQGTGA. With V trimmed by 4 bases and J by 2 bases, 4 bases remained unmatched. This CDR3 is CASSSGTSGLTDTQYF. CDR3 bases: TGTGCCAGCAGCTCCGGGACTAGCGGGCTCACAGATACGCAGTATTTT.

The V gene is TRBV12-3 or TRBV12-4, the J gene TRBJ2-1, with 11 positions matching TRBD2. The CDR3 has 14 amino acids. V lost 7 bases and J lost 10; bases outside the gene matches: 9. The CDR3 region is CASTIAGGPQEQFF. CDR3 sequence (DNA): TGTGCCAGCACCATAGCGGGGGGGCCACAAGAGCAGTTCTTC.

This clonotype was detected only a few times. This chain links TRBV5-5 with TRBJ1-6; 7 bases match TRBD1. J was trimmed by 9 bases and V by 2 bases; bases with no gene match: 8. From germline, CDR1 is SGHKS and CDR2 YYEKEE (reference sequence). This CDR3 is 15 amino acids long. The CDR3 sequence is CASSFFGTDGSPLHF. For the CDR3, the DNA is TGTGCCAGCAGCTTCTTTGGGACAGACGGTTCACCCCTCCACTTT.

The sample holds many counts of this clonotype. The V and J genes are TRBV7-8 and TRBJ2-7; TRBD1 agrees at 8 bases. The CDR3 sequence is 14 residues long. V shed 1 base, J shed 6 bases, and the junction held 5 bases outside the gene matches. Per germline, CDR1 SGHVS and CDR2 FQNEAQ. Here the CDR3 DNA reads TGTGCCAGCAGCTTAGGTCCAGGGGGCAGCGAGCAGTACTTC. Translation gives CASSLGPGGSEQYF.

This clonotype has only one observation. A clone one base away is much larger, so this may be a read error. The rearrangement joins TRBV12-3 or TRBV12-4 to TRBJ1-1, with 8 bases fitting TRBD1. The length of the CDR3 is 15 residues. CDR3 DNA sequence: TGTCCCAGCAGTCCACGGGACAGGATGAACACTGAAGCTTTCTTT. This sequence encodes CPSSPRDRMNTEAFF.

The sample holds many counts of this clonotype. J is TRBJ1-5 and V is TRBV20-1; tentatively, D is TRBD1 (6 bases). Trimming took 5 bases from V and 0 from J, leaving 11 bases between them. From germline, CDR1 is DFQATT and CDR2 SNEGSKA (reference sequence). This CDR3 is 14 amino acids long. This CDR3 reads CSAGQFYSNQPQHF. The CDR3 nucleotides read TGCAGTGCTGGACAGTTTTATAGCAATCAGCCCCAGCATTTT.

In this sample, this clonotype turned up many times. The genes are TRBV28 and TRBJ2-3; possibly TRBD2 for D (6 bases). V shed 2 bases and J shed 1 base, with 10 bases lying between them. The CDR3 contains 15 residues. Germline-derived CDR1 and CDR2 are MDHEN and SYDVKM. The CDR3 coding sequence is TGTGCCAGCAGTTTAACCGGGAGAGGCACAGATACGCAGTATTTT. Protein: CASSLTGRGTDTQYF. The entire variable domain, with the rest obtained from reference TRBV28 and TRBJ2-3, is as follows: DVKVTQSSRYLVKRTGEKVFLECVQDMDHENMFWYRQDPGLGLRLIYFSYDVKMKEKGDIPEGYSVSREKKERFSLILESASTNQTSMYLCASSLTGRGTDTQYFGPGTRLTVL.

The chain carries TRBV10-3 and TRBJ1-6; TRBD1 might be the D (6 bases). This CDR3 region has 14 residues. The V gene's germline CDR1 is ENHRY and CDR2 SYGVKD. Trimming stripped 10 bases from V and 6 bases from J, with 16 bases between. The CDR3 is CATGQDGLNSPLHF. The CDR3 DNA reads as TGTGCCACGGGACAAGATGGTCTTAATTCACCCCTCCACTTT.

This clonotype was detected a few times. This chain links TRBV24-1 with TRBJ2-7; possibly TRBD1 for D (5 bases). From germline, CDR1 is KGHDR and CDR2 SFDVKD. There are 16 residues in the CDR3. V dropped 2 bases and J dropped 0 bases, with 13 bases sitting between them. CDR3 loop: CATSDSDTLRSYEQYV. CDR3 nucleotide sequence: TGTGCCACCAGTGATTCGGACACGCTCCGCTCCTACGAGCAGTACGTC.